This TCR beta chain was found in a study of PD-1 blockade in mismatch repair-deficient tumors. The CDR3 runs 15 residues. Trimming took off 6 bases at V and 0 bases at J, with 12 bases between the two ends. Germline loops: CDR1 MNHEY, CDR2 SMNVEV (reference sequence). TCRdb's table, derived via immunoSEQ multiplex PCR, lists solely in-frame clones and lacks some. Of some 70,000 clones listed, 70% to 80% are singletons. By share, this clone ranks as medium-sized. The TCR-sequenced patients were a few responders to pembrolizumab. The sequencing here drew on peripheral blood, taken 2 weeks after starting pembrolizumab. This rearrangement joins TRBV27 to TRBJ1-3; D unclear. The clonotype originates from an adult with mismatch repair-deficient cancer. CDR3: CASSIDGSSGNTIYF. The CDR3 region has the DNA TGTGCCAGCAGCATCGACGGCAGCTCTGGAAACACCATATATTTT.